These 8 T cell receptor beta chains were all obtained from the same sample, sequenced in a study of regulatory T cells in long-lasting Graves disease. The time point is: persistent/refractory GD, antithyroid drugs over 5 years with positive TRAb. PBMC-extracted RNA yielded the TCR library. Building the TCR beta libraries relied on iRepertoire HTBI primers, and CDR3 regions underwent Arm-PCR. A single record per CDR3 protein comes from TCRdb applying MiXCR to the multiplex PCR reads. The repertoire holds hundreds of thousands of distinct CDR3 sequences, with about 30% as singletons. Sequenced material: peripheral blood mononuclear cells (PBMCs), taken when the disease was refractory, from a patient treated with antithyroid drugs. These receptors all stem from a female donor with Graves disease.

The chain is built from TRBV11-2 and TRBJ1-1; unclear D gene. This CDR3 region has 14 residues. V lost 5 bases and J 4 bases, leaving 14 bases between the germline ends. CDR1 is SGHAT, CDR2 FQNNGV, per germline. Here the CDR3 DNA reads TGTGCCAGCAGCCCGGCGGGGTCCAGCACTGAAGCTTTCTTT. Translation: CASSPAGSSTEAFF.

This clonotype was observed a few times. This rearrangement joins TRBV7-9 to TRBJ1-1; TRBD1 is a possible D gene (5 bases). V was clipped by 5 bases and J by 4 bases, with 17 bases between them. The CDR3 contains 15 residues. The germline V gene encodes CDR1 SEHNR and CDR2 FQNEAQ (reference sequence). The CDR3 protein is CASSLPVGQGTEAFF. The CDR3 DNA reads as TGTGCCAGCAGCCTACCCGTGGGCCAGGGCACTGAAGCTTTCTTT.

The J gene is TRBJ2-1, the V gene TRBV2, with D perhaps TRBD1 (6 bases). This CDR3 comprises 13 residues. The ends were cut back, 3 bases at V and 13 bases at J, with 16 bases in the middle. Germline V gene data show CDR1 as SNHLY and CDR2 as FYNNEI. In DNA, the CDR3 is TGTGCCAGCAGTGAGGGACAATCAAATAATCAGTTCTTC. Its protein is CASSEGQSNNQFF.

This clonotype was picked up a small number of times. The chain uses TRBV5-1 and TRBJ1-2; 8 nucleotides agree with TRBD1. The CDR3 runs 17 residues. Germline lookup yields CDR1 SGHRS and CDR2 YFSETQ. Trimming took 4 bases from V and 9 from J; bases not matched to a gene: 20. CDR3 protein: CASSNPGPTGEGRSYTF. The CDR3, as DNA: TGCGCCAGCAGCAACCCAGGCCCGACAGGGGAAGGCCGGAGCTACACCTTC.

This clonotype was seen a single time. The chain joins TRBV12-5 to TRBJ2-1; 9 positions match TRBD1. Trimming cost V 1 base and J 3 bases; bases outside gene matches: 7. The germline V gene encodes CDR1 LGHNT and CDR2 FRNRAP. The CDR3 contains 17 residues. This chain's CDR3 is CASGLAAGTGIYNEQFF. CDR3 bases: TGTGCTAGTGGTTTGGCCGCCGGGACAGGGATCTACAATGAGCAGTTCTTC.

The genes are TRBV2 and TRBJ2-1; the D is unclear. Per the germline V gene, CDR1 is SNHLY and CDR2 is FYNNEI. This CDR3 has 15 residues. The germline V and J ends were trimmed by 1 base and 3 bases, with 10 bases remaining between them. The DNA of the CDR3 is TGTGCCAGCAGTGAAGTCTGGGCTAGCTACAATGAGCAGTTCTTC. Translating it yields CASSEVWASYNEQFF.

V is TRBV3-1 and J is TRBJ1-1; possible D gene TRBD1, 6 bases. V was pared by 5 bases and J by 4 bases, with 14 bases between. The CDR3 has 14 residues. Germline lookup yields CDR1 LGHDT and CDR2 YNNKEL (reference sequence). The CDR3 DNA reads TGTGCCAGCAGCGGGGACATGCTCGCCACTGAAGCTTTCTTT. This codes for CASSGDMLATEAFF.

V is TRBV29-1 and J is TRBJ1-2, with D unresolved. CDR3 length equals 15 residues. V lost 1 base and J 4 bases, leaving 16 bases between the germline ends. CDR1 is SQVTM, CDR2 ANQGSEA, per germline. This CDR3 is CSVEGGRSSTYGYTF. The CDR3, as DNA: TGCAGCGTTGAAGGCGGCAGATCAAGCACCTATGGCTACACCTTC.